The next 27 T cell receptor beta chains were all read from a single sample in a study of cytomegalovirus exposure and HLA in healthy donors. Use of 60 Vbeta and 13 Jbeta primers characterized the PCR. Method: immunoSEQ multiplex PCR; TCRdb's copy keeps in-frame clones and lacks some. The sample lists 75,000 to 95,000 clones, 78% occurring once. Sequencing was carried out using PBMCs. The receptors come from a male donor in good health and CMV-seropositive.

J is TRBJ2-1 and V is TRBV9; D gene uncertain. Trimming pared 5 bases from V and 3 bases from J, leaving 12 bases between. CDR1 and CDR2 from the germline V gene are SGDLS and YYNGEE. This CDR3 has 14 residues. In nucleotides, the CDR3 is TGTGCCAGCAGTGAGAGGCCAGACTACAATGAGCAGTTCTTC. It encodes CASSERPDYNEQFF. The entire variable domain, with the rest obtained from reference TRBV9 and TRBJ2-1, is as follows: DSGVTQTPKHLITATGQRVTLRCSPRSGDLSVYWYQQSLDQGLQFLIQYYNGEERAKGNILERFSAQQFPDLHSELNLSSLELGDSALYFCASSERPDYNEQFFGPGTRLTVL.

This clone has just one count. This rearrangement joins TRBV7-9 to TRBJ2-5, with 7 bases aligning to TRBD1. V lost 5 bases to trimming and J lost 4 bases; unmatched junction nucleotides: 7. This CDR3 region has 14 residues. The V gene's germline CDR1 is SEHNR and CDR2 FQNEAQ (reference sequence). The CDR3 DNA sequence: TGTGCCAGCAGCCCCCAGACAGGGCTAGAGACCCAGTACTTC. It yields the protein CASSPQTGLETQYF.

This clone was seen a single time. The chain has TRBV27 and TRBJ2-7; 7 bases align to TRBD2. This CDR3 is 15 amino acids long. The V gene end was trimmed by 6 bases and the J gene end by 0 bases; junction bases not matched to a gene: 8. CDR1 is MNHEY and CDR2 is SMNVEV in the germline V gene (reference sequence). CDR3 in amino acids: CASSQAGTFSYEQYF. The CDR3 DNA is TGTGCCAGCAGCCAAGCGGGAACCTTCTCCTACGAGCAGTACTTC.

The chain employs TRBV5-1 and TRBJ1-1, with 8 nucleotides matching TRBD1. The CDR3 consists of 16 residues. Germline values: CDR1 SGHRS, CDR2 YFSETQ. With 4 bases clipped from V and 3 bases from J, the junction kept 11 bases outside the gene matches. Written as DNA, the CDR3 is TGCGCCAGCAGCATGCCCACGACAGGGGCCGACACTGAAGCTTTCTTT. Protein product: CASSMPTTGADTEAFF. The full variable domain, completed using reference TRBV5-1 and TRBJ1-1, is KAGVTQTPRYLIKTRGQQVTLSCSPISGHRSVSWYQQTPGQGLQFLFEYFSETQRNKGNFPGRFSGRQFSNSRSEMNVSTLELGDSALYLCASSMPTTGADTEAFFGQGTRLTVV.

This chain connects TRBV28 to TRBJ2-7; 8 bases are a match to TRBD1. Germline values: CDR1 MDHEN, CDR2 SYDVKM. The V and J ends lost 7 bases and 0 bases, in that order; junction bases with no gene match: 20. The CDR3 contains 19 residues. CDR3 residues: CASKFGWDRSISDSYEQYF. The CDR3 coding sequence is TGTGCCAGCAAATTTGGGTGGGACAGGAGTATTTCAGACTCCTACGAGCAGTACTTC.

This chain connects TRBV27 to TRBJ1-1, with D maybe TRBD1 (5 bases). V shed 5 bases and J shed 1 base, with 8 bases lying between them. Germline values: CDR1 MNHEY, CDR2 SMNVEV (reference sequence). This CDR3 has 13 residues. CDR3 residues: CASSLDRNTEAFF. In nucleotides, the CDR3 is TGTGCCAGCAGTCTCGACAGGAACACTGAAGCTTTCTTT.

This clone was found once. The chain employs TRBV6-6 and TRBJ2-3; 9 bases align to TRBD1. Germline V gives CDR1 MNHNY, CDR2 SVGAGI (reference sequence). The CDR3 is made up of 14 amino acids. Trimming removed 6 bases from V and 3 bases from J; junction bases left unmatched: 4. The CDR3 sequence is CASRGQGMTDTQYF. CDR3 nucleotides: TGTGCCAGCAGAGGACAGGGGATGACAGATACGCAGTATTTT.

The rearrangement links TRBV5-1 to TRBJ2-3; 7 nucleotides line up with TRBD1. After removal of 4 bases from V and 4 bases from J, the junction contained 6 bases not matched to a gene. Germline CDR1 reads SGHRS; CDR2 reads YFSETQ. CDR3 length: 14 amino acids. CDR3 loop: CASSPGQEADTQYF. CDR3 coding DNA: TGCGCCAGCAGCCCCGGACAGGAGGCAGATACGCAGTATTTT.

The CDR3 spells CASRGTGSFYEQYF. In DNA form, the CDR3 reads TGTGCCAGCAGGGGGACAGGGTCCTTTTACGAGCAGTACTTC. V and J are TRBV2 and TRBJ2-7; 9 positions agree with TRBD1. CDR3 length: 14 amino acids. V was clipped by 6 bases and J by 4 bases; unmatched bases: 7. Germline-derived CDR1 and CDR2 are SNHLY and FYNNEI.

This clone was detected only once. V and J are TRBV6-1 and TRBJ1-1, with 7 positions matching TRBD1. CDR3 size: 14 residues. Per the germline V gene, CDR1 is MNHNS and CDR2 is SASEGT. V was pared by 2 bases and J by 4 bases, with 4 bases of the junction left unmatched. The CDR3 here is CASSETGDSTEAFF. The CDR3 DNA follows: TGTGCCAGCAGTGAAACAGGGGATAGCACTGAAGCTTTCTTT.

The count of this clone is one. This rearrangement joins TRBV29-1 to TRBJ2-7, with D possibly being TRBD1 (5 bases). The CDR3 sequence is 13 residues long. CDR1 and CDR2 (germline): SQVTM, ANQGSEA. The germline V and J ends were trimmed by 4 bases and 0 bases, with 10 bases remaining between them. CDR3 sequence reads: CSVGTLSSYEQYF. As DNA, the CDR3 is TGCAGCGTTGGGACATTGTCCTCCTACGAGCAGTACTTC.

This rearrangement joins TRBV29-1 to TRBJ2-5, with D possibly being TRBD2 (6 bases). With 6 bases removed from V and 5 bases from J, the gap between germline ends came to 13 bases. The CDR3 spans 12 residues. Germline assignment: CDR1 SQVTM and CDR2 ANQGSEA. CDR3 sequence reads: CSVAKSGETQYF. DNA for the CDR3: TGCAGCGTGGCTAAGAGCGGGGAGACCCAGTACTTC.

The V and J genes are TRBV28 and TRBJ1-3; D gene ambiguous. The CDR3 totals 14 residues. V lost 5 bases to trimming and J lost 0 bases, with 8 bases between them. From germline, CDR1 is MDHEN and CDR2 SYDVKM. CDR3: CASSLKSSGNTIYF. The CDR3 nucleotides are TGTGCCAGCAGTCTAAAAAGCTCTGGAAACACCATATATTTT.

The chain is built from TRBV28 and TRBJ2-7, with D possibly being TRBD1 (5 bases). V lost 2 bases to trimming and J lost 3 bases, with 17 bases between them. In germline, CDR1 is MDHEN, CDR2 SYDVKM. CDR3 length: 16 residues. CDR3 nucleotides: TGTGCCAGCAGTTTAGAGACAGTCGGGTTTGGCTACGAGCAGTACTTC. Residues: CASSLETVGFGYEQYF.

The chain is built from TRBV7-6 and TRBJ1-1, with 11 bases that match TRBD1. This CDR3 spans 16 amino acids. Germline loops: CDR1 SGHVS, CDR2 FNYEAQ. J was trimmed by 3 bases and V by 5 bases; bases with no gene match: 8. CDR3 loop: CASSQQDRGLHTEAFF. CDR3 in DNA: TGTGCCAGCAGCCAGCAGGACAGGGGGCTGCACACTGAAGCTTTCTTT. Drawing the rest from reference TRBV7-6 and TRBJ1-1, the complete variable domain is GAGVSQSPRYKVTKRGQDVALRCDPISGHVSLYWYRQALGQGPEFLTYFNYEAQQDKSGLPNDRFSAERPEGSISTLTIQRTEQRDSAMYRCASSQQDRGLHTEAFFGQGTRLTVV.

The chain carries TRBV2 and TRBJ1-6; D is unclear. Per the germline V gene, CDR1 is SNHLY and CDR2 is FYNNEI. The CDR3 totals 10 residues. Deletions cut 6 bases from V and 13 bases from J, with 7 bases between. CDR3 protein: CASRGGPLHF. Written as DNA, the CDR3 is TGTGCCAGCAGAGGAGGGCCCCTCCACTTT.

This clone was seen a handful of times. J is TRBJ1-4 and V is TRBV7-9; D is uncertain. The ends were cut back, 5 bases at V and 0 bases at J, with 10 bases in the middle. CDR3 length: 15 amino acids. The germline gives CDR1 SEHNR, CDR2 FQNEAQ (reference sequence). The CDR3 loop reads CASSQDGATNEKLFF. The CDR3 bases are TGTGCCAGCAGCCAGGACGGGGCAACTAATGAAAAACTGTTTTTT.

The rearrangement uses TRBV11-2 and TRBJ2-7, with 11 bases that match TRBD2. J was trimmed by 2 bases and V by 5 bases; bases with no gene match: 5. From germline, CDR1 is SGHAT and CDR2 FQNNGV. CDR3 length equals 15 residues. CDR3 region: CASSLELAGAYEQYF. In nucleotides, the CDR3 is TGTGCCAGCAGCCTCGAACTAGCGGGAGCCTACGAGCAGTACTTC.

This sequence joins TRBV25-1 and TRBJ2-1; 11 bases are shared with TRBD2. The trim removed 2 bases at V and 7 bases at J, leaving 4 bases unmatched. This CDR3 comprises 15 residues. The V gene's germline CDR1 is MGHDK and CDR2 SYGVNS. CDR3 loop: CASSEMTSGANEQFF. The DNA for the CDR3 is TGTGCCAGCAGTGAAATGACTAGCGGGGCGAATGAGCAGTTCTTC. Complete variable domain (other parts from reference TRBV25-1 and TRBJ2-1): EADIYQTPRYLVIGTGKKITLECSQTMGHDKMYWYQQDPGMELHLIHYSYGVNSTEKGDLSSESTVSRIRTEHFPLTLESARPSHTSQYLCASSEMTSGANEQFFGPGTRLTVL.

J is TRBJ1-2 and V is TRBV14, with TRBD1 matching 7 bases. The CDR3 has 14 residues. Looked up from germline, CDR1 is SGHDN and CDR2 is FVKESK. With V trimmed by 4 bases and J by 4 bases, 6 bases remained unmatched. CDR3 region: CASSRGGFAYGYTF. In nucleotides, the CDR3 is TGTGCCAGCAGCCGAGGGGGCTTTGCCTATGGCTACACCTTC.

Details on this clone: Other DNA sequences in this specimen translate into the identical CDR3. The chain employs TRBV27 and TRBJ1-1; the match to TRBD1 covers 8 bases. This CDR3 is 19 amino acids long. V trimming: 6 bases; J trimming: 1 base; junction bases outside the gene matches: 19. The germline V gene encodes CDR1 MNHEY and CDR2 SMNVEV (reference sequence). The CDR3 loop is CASSLRGPGGAGRNTEAFF. CDR3 bases: TGTGCCAGCAGCCTAAGGGGGCCAGGGGGCGCCGGGAGGAACACTGAAGCTTTCTTT.

In this sample, this clone turned up a few times. This chain joins TRBV4-1 and TRBJ1-5; TRBD1 matches at 7 bases. CDR1 and CDR2 (germline): MGHRA, YSYEKL. The CDR3 has 18 residues. The V segment lost 5 bases and the J segment 0 bases; nucleotides outside the gene matches: 13. The CDR3 loop is CASSIRQGTLDSNQPQHF. The CDR3 nucleotides read TGCGCCAGCAGCATCCGACAGGGAACCTTGGATAGCAATCAGCCCCAGCATTTT.

The genes are TRBV28 and TRBJ1-5, with D possibly matching TRBD1 (6 bases). The CDR3 totals 16 residues. Trimming took 6 bases from V and 7 from J, leaving 22 bases between them. Germline loops: CDR1 MDHEN, CDR2 SYDVKM. The CDR3 loop reads CASSTSLNLQGQPQHF. CDR3 bases: TGTGCCAGCAGCACCTCACTTAATCTACAGGGCCAGCCCCAGCATTTT.

This clone showed up just a few times. The chain links TRBV5-1 to TRBJ1-1, with unresolved D. Germline V lookup: CDR1 SGHRS, CDR2 YFSETQ. Trimming removed 0 bases from V and 0 bases from J, with 12 bases in between. CDR3 length: 16 residues. The CDR3 loop reads CASSLDYSRLNTEAFF. In DNA, the CDR3 is TGCGCCAGCAGCTTGGATTACTCCAGGCTGAACACTGAAGCTTTCTTT.

The count of this clone is one. This chain links TRBV19 with TRBJ1-2; 11 bases are shared with TRBD1. Germline lookup yields CDR1 LNHDA and CDR2 SQIVND (reference sequence). The J segment lost 9 bases and the V segment lost 5 bases, leaving 14 bases of the junction unmatched. CDR3 size: 16 residues. In nucleotides, the CDR3 is TGTGCCAGTAGTCTAGGACAGGGGGCGAGTGATATTAGCTACACCTTC. This translates into CASSLGQGASDISYTF.

This clone occurred a few times. This chain joins TRBV11-2 and TRBJ1-1; TRBD1 might be the D (6 bases). The V gene lost 4 bases and the J gene lost 5 bases, with 17 bases spanning the gap. CDR1 SGHAT and CDR2 FQNNGV come from the germline V gene. This CDR3 has 15 residues. The CDR3 DNA is TGTGCCAGCAGCTCATTGCGGGGGGCGAGAACTGAAGCTTTCTTT. As protein: CASSSLRGARTEAFF.

In its sample, this clone was seen once. This chain connects TRBV13 to TRBJ1-3; 7 positions match TRBD1. Losses at the gene ends were 5 bases for V and 2 bases for J; bases not matched to a gene: 9. This CDR3 is built from 16 residues. Per germline, CDR1 PRHDT and CDR2 FYEKMQ (reference sequence). CDR3 DNA sequence: TGTGCCAGCAGCAGGCAGTGGGACAGCGCTGGAAACACCATATATTTT. This sequence encodes CASSRQWDSAGNTIYF.